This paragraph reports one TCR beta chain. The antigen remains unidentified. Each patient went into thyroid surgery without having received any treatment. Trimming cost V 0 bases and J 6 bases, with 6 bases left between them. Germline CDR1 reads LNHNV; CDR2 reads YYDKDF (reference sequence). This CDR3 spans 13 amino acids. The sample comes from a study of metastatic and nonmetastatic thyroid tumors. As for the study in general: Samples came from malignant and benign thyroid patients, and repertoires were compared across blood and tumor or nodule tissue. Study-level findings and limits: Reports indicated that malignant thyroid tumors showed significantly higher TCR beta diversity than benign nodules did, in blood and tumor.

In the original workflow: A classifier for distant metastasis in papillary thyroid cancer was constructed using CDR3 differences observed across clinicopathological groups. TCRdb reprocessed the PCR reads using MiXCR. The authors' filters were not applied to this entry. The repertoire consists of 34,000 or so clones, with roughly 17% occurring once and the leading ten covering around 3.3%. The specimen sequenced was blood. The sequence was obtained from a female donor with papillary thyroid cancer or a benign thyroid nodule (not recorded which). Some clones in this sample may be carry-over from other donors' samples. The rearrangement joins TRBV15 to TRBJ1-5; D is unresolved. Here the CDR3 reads CATSRDWGQPQHF. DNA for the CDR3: TGTGCCACCAGCAGAGATTGGGGTCAGCCCCAGCATTTT. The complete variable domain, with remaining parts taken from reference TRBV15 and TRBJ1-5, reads DAMVIQNPRYQVTQFGKPVTLSCSQTLNHNVMYWYQQKSSQAPKLLFHYYDKDFNNEADTPDNFQSRRPNTSFCFLDIRSPGLGDTAMYLCATSRDWGQPQHFGDGTRLSIL.